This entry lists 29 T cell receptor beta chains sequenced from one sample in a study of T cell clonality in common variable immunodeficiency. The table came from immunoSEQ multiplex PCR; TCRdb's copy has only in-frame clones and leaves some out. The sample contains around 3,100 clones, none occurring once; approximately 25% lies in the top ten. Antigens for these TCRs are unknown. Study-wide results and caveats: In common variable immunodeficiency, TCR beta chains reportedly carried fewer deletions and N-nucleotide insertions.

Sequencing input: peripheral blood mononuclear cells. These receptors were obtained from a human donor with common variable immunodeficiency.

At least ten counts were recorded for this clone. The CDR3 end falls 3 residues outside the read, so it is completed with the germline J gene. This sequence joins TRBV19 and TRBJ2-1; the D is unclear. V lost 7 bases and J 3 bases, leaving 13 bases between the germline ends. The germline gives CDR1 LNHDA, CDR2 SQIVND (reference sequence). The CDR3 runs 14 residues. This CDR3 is CASMAAMGYNEQFF. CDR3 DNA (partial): TGTGCCAGTATGGCGGCCATGGGCTACAATGAG.

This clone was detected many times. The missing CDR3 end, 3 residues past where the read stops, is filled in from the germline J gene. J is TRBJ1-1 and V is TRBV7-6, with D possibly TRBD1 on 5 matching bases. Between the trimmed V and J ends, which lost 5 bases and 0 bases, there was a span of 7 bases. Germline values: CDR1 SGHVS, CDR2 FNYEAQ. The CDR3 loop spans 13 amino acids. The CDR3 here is CASSQQVNTEAFF. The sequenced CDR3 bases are TGTGCCAGCAGCCAACAGGTGAACACTGAA.

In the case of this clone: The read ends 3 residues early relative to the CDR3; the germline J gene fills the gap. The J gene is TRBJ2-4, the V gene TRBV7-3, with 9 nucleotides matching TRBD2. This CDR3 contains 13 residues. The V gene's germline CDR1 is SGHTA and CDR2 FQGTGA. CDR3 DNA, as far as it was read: TGTGCCAGCAGCTTAGCGGGGGGGGTTATT. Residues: CASSLAGGVI. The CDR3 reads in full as CASSLAGGVIQYF.

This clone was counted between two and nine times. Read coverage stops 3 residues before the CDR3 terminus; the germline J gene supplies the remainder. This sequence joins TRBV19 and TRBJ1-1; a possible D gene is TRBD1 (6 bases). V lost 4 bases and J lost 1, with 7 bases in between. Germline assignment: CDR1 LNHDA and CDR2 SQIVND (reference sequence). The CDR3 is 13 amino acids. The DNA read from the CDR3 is TGTGCCAGTAGTACACAGGGGAACACTGAA. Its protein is CASSTQGNTE. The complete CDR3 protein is CASSTQGNTEAFF.

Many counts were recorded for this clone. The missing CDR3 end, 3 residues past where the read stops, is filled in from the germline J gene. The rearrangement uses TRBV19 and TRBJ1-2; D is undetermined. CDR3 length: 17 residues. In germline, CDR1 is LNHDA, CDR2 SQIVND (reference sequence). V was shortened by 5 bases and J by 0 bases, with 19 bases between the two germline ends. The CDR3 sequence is CASSPWAAPPANYGYTF. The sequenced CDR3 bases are TGTGCCAGTAGTCCTTGGGCCGCTCCTCCAGCTAACTATGGC.

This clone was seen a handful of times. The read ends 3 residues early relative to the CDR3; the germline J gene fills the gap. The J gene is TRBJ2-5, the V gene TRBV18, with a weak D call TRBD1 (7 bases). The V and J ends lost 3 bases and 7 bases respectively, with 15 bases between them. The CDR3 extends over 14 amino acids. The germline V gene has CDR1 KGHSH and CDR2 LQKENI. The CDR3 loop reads CASSPQGGSGTQYF. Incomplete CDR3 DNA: TGTGCCAGCTCACCGCAGGGGGGCTCGGGGACC.

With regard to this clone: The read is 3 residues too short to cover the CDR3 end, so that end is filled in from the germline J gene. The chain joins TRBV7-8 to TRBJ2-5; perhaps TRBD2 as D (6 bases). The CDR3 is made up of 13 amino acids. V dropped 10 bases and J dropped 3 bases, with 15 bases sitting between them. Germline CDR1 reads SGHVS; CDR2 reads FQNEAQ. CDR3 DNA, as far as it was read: TGTGCCACCCTGGGCAGGGAGGAAGAGACC. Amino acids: CATLGREEET. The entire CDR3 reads CATLGREEETQYF.

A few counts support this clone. CDR3 loop: CASSPRDSNQPQHF. The part of the CDR3 DNA that was read is TGTGCCAGCTCACCCAGGGATAGCAATCAGCCC. The chain joins TRBV18 to TRBJ1-5; weak D call: TRBD1 (5 bases). The read stops 3 residues short of the end of the CDR3; the missing end is completed from the germline J gene. V lost 3 bases, J lost 0 bases, and 6 bases lay in between. The germline V gene encodes CDR1 KGHSH and CDR2 LQKENI. This CDR3 has 14 residues. Variable domain in full (rest from reference TRBV18 and TRBJ1-5): NAGVMQNPRHLVRRRGQEARLRCSPMKGHSHVYWYRQLPEEGLKFMVYLQKENIIDESGMPKERFSAEFPKEGPSILRIQQVVRGDSAAYFCASSPRDSNQPQHFGDGTRLSIL.

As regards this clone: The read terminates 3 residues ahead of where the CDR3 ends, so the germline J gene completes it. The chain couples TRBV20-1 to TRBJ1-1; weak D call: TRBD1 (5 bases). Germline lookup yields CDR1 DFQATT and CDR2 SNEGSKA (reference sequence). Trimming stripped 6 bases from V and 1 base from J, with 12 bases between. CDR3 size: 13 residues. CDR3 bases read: TGCAGTGCCACAGCCGACAGGAACACTGAA. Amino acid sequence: CSATADRNTE. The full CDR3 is CSATADRNTEAFF.

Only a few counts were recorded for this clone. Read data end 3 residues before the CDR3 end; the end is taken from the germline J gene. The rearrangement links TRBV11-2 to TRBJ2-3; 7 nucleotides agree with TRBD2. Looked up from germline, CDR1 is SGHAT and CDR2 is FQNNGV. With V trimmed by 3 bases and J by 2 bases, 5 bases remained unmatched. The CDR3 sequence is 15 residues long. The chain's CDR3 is CASSFWGGDTDTQYF. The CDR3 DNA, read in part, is TGTGCCAGCAGCTTCTGGGGGGGAGACACAGATACG.

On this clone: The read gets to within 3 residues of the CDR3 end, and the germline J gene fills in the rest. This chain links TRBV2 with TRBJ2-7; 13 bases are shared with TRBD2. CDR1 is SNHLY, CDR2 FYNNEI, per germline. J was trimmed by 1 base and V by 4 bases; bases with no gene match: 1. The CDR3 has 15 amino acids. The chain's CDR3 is CASSGLAGGSYEQYF. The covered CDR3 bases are TGTGCCAGCAGTGGACTAGCGGGGGGTTCCTACGAG.

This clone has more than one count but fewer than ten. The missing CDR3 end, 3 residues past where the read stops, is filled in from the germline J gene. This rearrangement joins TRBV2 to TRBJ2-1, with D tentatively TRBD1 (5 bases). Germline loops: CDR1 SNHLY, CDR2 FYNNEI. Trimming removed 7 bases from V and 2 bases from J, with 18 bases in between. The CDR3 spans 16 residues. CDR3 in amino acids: CASTVPGAGPYNEQFF. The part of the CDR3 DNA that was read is TGTGCCAGCACTGTCCCTGGGGCAGGGCCCTACAATGAG. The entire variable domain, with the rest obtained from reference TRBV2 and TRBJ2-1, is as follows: EPEVTQTPSHQVTQMGQEVILRCVPISNHLYFYWYRQILGQKVEFLVSFYNNEISEKSEIFDDQFSVERPDGSNFTLKIRSTKLEDSAMYFCASTVPGAGPYNEQFFGPGTRLTVL.

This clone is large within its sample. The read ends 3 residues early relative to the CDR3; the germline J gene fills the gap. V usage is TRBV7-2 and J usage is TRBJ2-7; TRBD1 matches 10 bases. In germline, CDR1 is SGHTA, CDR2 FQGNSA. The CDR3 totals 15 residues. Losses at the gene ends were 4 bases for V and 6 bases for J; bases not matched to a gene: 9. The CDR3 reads CASSSVAGTGVEQYF. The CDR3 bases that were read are TGTGCCAGCAGCTCCGTAGCGGGGACAGGGGTCGAG.

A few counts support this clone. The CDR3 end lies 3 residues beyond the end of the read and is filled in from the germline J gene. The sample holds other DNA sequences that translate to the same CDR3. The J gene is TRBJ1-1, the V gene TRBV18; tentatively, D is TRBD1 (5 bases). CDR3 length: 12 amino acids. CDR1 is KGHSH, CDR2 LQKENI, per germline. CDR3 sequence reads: CASSPGQREAFF. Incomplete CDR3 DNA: TGTGCCAGCTCACCGGGGCAGCGCGAA.

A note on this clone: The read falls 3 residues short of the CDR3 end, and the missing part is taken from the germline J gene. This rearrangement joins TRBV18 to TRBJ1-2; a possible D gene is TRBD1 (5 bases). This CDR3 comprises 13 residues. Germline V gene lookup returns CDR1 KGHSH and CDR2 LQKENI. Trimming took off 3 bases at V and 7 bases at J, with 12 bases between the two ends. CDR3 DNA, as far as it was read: TGTGCCAGCTCACCTACCGACAGAGGTGGC. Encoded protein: CASSPTDRGG. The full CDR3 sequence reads CASSPTDRGGYTF.

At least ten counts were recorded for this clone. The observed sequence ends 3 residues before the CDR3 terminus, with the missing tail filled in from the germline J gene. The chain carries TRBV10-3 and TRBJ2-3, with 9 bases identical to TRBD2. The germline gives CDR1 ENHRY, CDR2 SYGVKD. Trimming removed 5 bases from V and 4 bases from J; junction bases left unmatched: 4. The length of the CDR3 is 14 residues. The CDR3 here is CAISRLAGSDTQYF. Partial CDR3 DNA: TGTGCCATCAGTAGGCTAGCGGGGTCAGATACG.

The sequenced part of the CDR3 DNA is TGTGCCAGTAGTATGAGGGGTAGGGGCAATCAGCCC. Its translation: CASSMRGRGNQP. The whole CDR3 is CASSMRGRGNQPQHF. V is TRBV19 and J is TRBJ1-5, with a tentative D call TRBD1 (5 bases). The read is 3 residues too short to cover the CDR3 end, so that end is filled in from the germline J gene. The V gene's germline CDR1 is LNHDA and CDR2 SQIVND (reference sequence). Trimming shortened V by 3 bases and J by 2 bases, and 11 bases separated the two germline ends. The CDR3 runs 15 residues. Using reference TRBV19 and TRBJ1-5 for the parts outside the CDR3, the full variable domain is DGGITQSPKYLFRKEGQNVTLSCEQNLNHDAMYWYRQDPGQGLRLIYYSQIVNDFQKGDIAEGYSVSREKKESFPLTVTSAQKNPTAFYLCASSMRGRGNQPQHFGDGTRLSIL.

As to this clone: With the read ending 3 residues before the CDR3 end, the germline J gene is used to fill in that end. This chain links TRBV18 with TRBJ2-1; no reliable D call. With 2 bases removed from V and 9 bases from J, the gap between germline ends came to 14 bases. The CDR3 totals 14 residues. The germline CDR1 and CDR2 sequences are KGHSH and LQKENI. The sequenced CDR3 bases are TGTGCCAGCTCACCATCCGACTCCTCCGGTGAG. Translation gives CASSPSDSSGE. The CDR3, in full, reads CASSPSDSSGEQFF.

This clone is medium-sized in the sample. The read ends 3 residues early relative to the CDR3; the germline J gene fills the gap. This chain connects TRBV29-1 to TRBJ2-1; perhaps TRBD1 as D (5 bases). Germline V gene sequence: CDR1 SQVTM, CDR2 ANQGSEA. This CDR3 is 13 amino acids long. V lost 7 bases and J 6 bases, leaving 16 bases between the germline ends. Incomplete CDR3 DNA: TGCAGCGCCCGCCCCAGAACAGGCAATGAG. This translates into CSARPRTGNE. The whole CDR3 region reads CSARPRTGNEQFF.

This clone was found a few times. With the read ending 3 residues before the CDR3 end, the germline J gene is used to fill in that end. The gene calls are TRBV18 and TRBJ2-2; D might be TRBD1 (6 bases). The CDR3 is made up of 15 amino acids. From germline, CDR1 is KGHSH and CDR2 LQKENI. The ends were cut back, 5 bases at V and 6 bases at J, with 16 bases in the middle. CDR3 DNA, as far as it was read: TGTGCCAGCTCATCGGGACAAGGAAGAGCCGGGGAG. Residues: CASSSGQGRAGE. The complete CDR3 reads CASSSGQGRAGELFF.

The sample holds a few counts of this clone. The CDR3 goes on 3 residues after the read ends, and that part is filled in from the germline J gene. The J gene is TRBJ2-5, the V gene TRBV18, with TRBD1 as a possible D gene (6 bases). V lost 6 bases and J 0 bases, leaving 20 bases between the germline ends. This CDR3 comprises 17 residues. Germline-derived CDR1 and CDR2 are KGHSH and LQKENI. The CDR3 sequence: CASSPYPAGTNQETQYF. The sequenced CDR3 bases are TGTGCCAGCTCCCCGTATCCCGCCGGGACAAACCAAGAGACC.

Incomplete CDR3 DNA: TGTGCCAGCAGCCTGGACATTAATCAGCCC. Protein product: CASSLDINQP. The whole CDR3 protein is CASSLDINQPQHF. This chain connects TRBV7-9 to TRBJ1-5, with TRBD1 as a possible D gene (5 bases). The sequenced fragment ends 3 residues before the CDR3 boundary, so the rest is inferred from the germline J gene. CDR1 is SEHNR, CDR2 FQNEAQ, per germline (reference sequence). CDR3 length: 13 residues. Trimming shortened V by 5 bases and J by 4 bases, and 9 bases separated the two germline ends.

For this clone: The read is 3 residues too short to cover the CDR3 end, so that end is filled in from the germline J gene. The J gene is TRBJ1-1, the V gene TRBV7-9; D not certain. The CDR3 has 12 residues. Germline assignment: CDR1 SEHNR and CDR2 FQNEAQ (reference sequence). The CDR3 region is CASSLAAQRAFF. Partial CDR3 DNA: TGTGCCAGCAGCTTAGCCGCCCAGAGA.

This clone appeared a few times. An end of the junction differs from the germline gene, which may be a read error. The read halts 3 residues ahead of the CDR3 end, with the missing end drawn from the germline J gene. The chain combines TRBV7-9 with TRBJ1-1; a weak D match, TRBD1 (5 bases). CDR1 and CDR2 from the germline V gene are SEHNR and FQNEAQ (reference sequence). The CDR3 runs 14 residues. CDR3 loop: CASSLAAGNAEAFF. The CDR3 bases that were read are TGTGCCAGCAGCTTAGCTGCAGGGAACGCTGAA.

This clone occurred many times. The CDR3 reads CASSEEPGVPVDTQYF. The DNA read from the CDR3 is TGTGCCAGCAGTGAAGAACCGGGGGTGCCGGTAGATACG. The rearrangement joins TRBV6-1 to TRBJ2-3; D may be TRBD2 (6 bases). The read ends 3 residues before the CDR3 terminus; that terminus is restored from the germline J gene. CDR3 length: 16 residues. The V gene lost 1 base and the J gene lost 5 bases, with 16 bases spanning the gap. In germline, CDR1 is MNHNS, CDR2 SASEGT.

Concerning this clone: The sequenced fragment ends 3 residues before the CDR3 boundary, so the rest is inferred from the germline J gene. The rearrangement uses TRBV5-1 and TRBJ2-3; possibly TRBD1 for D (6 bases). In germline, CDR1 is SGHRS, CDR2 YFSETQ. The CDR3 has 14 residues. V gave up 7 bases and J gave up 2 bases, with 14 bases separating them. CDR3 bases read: TGCGCCAGCTCCCGGGACAAAAACACAGATACG. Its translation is CASSRDKNTDT. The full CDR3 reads CASSRDKNTDTQYF.

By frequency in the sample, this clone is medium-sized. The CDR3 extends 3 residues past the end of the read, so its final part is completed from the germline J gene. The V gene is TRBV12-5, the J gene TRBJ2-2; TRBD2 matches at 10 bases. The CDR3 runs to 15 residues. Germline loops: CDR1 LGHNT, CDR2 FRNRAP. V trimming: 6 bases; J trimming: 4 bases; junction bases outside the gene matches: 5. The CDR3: CASGRLAGATGELFF. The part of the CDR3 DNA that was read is TGTGCTAGTGGGCGACTAGCGGGTGCCACCGGGGAG.

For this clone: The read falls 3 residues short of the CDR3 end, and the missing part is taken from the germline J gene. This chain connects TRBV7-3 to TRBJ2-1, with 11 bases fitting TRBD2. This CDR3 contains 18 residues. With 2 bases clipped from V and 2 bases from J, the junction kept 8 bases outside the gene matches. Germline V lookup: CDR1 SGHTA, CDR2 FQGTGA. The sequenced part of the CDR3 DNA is TGTGCCAGCAGCTTACATCCTAGCGGGGGGCCGGCCTACAATGAG. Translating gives CASSLHPSGGPAYNE. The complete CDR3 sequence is CASSLHPSGGPAYNEQFF.

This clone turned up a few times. CDR3 in amino acids: CASSYRVQETQYF. The DNA read from the CDR3 is TGTGCCAGCAGCTATCGGGTCCAAGAGACC. The chain couples TRBV7-3 to TRBJ2-5, with unresolved D. The CDR3 is cut off 3 residues early in the read; its end comes from the germline J gene. The germline V gene encodes CDR1 SGHTA and CDR2 FQGTGA. V lost 4 bases to trimming and J lost 1 base, with 7 bases between them. The CDR3 runs to 13 residues.